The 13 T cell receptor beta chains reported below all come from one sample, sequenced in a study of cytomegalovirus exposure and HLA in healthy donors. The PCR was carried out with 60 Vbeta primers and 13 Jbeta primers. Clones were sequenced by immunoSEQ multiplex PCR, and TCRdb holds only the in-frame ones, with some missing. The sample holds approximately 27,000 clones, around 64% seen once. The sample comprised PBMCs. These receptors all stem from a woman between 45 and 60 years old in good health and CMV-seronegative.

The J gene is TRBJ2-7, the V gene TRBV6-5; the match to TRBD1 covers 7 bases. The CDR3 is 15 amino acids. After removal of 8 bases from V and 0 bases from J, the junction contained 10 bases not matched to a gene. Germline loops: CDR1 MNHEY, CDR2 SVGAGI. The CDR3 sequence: CASRVLQGPSYEQYF. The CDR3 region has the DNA TGTGCCAGCCGGGTACTACAGGGGCCCTCCTACGAGCAGTACTTC.

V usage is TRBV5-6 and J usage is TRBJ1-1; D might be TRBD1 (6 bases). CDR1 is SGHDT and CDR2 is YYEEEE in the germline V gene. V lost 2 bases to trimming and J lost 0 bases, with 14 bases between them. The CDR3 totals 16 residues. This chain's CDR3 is CASSLVGGSLNTEAFF. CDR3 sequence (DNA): TGTGCCAGCAGCTTAGTAGGGGGATCCCTGAACACTGAAGCTTTCTTT.

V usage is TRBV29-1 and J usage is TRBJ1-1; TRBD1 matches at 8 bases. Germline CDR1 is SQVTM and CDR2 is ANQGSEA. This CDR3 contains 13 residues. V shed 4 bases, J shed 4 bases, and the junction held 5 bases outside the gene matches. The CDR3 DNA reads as TGCAGCGTTGGACAGGGGTGGAGCACTGAAGCTTTCTTT. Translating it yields CSVGQGWSTEAFF.

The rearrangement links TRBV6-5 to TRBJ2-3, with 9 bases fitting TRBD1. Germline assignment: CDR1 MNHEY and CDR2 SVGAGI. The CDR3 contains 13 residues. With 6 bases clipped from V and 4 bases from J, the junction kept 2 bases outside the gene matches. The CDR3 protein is CASRTGGADTQYF. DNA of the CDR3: TGTGCCAGCAGGACAGGGGGAGCAGATACGCAGTATTTT.

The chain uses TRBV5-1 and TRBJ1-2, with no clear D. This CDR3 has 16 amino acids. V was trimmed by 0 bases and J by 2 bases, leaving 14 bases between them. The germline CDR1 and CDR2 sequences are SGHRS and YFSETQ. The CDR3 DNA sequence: TGCGCCAGCAGCTTGGCCATTAGTCAATTCAACTATGGCTACACCTTC. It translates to CASSLAISQFNYGYTF.

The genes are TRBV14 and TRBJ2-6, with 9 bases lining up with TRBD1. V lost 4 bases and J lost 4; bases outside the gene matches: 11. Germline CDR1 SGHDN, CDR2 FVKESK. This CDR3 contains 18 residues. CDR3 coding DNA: TGTGCCAGCAGCCCGCACCGGGACAGGGTGGCAGGGGCCAACGTCCTGACTTTC. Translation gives CASSPHRDRVAGANVLTF.

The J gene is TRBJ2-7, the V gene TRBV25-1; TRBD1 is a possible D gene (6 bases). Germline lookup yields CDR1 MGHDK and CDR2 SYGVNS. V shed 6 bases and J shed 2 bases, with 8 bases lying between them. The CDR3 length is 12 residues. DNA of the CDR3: TGTGCCAGCAGGGACAGAACCTACGAGCAGTACTTC. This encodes CASRDRTYEQYF.

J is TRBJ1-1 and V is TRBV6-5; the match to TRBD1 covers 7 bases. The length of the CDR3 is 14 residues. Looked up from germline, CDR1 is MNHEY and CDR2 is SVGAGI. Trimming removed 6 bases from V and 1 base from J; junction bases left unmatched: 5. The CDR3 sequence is CASSRQGGNTEAFF. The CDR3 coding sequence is TGTGCCAGCAGCCGACAGGGCGGGAACACTGAAGCTTTCTTT.

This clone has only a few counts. CDR3 residues: CSVTSGGSTDTQYF. CDR3 in DNA: TGCAGCGTTACTAGCGGGGGTAGCACAGATACGCAGTATTTT. The V call is TRBV29-1, the J call TRBJ2-3, with 11 bases aligning to TRBD2. Per the germline V gene, CDR1 is SQVTM and CDR2 is ANQGSEA. V shed 5 bases and J 0 bases; nucleotides not matched to a gene: 1. This CDR3 contains 14 residues.

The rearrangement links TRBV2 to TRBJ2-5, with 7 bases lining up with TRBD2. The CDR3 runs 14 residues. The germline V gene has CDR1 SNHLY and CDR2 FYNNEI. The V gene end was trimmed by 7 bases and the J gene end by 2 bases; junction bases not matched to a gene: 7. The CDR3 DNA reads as TGTGCCAGCAACTGGGGGGGGAGGCAAGAGACCCAGTACTTC. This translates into CASNWGGRQETQYF.

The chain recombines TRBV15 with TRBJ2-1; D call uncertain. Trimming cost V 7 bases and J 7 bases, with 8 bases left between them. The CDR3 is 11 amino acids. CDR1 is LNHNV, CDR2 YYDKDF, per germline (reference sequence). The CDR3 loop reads CATKARNEQFF. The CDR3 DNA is TGTGCCACCAAAGCCCGTAATGAGCAGTTCTTC.

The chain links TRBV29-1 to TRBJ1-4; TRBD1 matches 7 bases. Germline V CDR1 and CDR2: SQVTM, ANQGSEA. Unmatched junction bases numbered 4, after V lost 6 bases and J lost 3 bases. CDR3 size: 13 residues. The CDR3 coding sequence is TGCAGCGTCGCTAGGGGGCCTAATGAAAAACTGTTTTTT. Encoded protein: CSVARGPNEKLFF.

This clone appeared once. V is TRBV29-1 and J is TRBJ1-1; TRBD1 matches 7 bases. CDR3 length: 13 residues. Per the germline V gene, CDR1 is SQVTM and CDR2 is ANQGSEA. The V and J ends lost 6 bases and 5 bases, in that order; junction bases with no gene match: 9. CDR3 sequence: CSVSTGLQTEAFF. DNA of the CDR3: TGCAGCGTGTCGACAGGGTTACAAACTGAAGCTTTCTTT. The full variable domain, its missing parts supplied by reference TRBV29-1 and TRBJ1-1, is SAVISQKPSRDICQRGTSLTIQCQVDSQVTMMFWYRQQPGQSLTLIATANQGSEATYESGFVIDKFPISRPNLTFSTLTVSNMSPEDSSIYLCSVSTGLQTEAFFGQGTRLTVV.